The entry below gives a single T cell receptor beta chain sequence along with its context. Antigen specificity is unknown. Sequencing used immunoSEQ multiplex PCR; TCRdb keeps in-frame clones, though not all of them. The sample records about 21,000 clones, roughly 84% being singletons. The data were obtained in a study of T cell therapy after organ transplantation. The time point here: 20-29 weeks after completion of therapy. Specimen: CD8+ T cells from blood, collected after autologous CMV-specific T cell therapy. This receptor was taken from a human patient who had received a solid organ transplant and had CMV disease. A subset of T cells may come from the graft donor.

The CDR3, as DNA: TGTGCCAGCAGCAACGGGATCTACGAGCAGTACTTC. Encoded protein: CASSNGIYEQYF. The chain joins TRBV7-9 to TRBJ2-7, with TRBD2 as a possible D gene (5 bases). Germline V gene data show CDR1 as SEHNR and CDR2 as FQNEAQ (reference sequence). This CDR3 contains 12 residues. V was shortened by 5 bases and J by 3 bases, with 8 bases between the two germline ends.